These 20 T cell receptor beta chains came from one sample sequenced in a study of T cells in narcolepsy. Produced via immunoSEQ multiplex PCR; TCRdb's table is partial and in-frame only. The sample yields nearly 35,000 clones, 81% seen once. Sequenced material: memory (CD45RA-) CD4+ T cells from blood. The receptors were sampled from a human donor in good health.

J is TRBJ2-3 and V is TRBV6-5; tentative D call: TRBD1 (5 bases). This CDR3 comprises 16 residues. Germline CDR1 is MNHEY and CDR2 is SVGAGI. V lost 0 bases and J lost 1, with 11 bases in between. DNA for the CDR3: TGTGCCAGCAGTTACTCCCGCGACAGTGGCACAGATACGCAGTATTTT. This gives the protein CASSYSRDSGTDTQYF.

The chain uses TRBV30 and TRBJ1-2, with D possibly being TRBD1 (5 bases). Trimming took off 5 bases at V and 1 base at J, with 11 bases between the two ends. CDR3 length equals 13 residues. Germline lookup yields CDR1 GTSNPN and CDR2 SVGIG (reference sequence). The DNA of the CDR3 is TGTGCCTGGGACAGTCTCCTTAACTATGGCTACACCTTC. It encodes CAWDSLLNYGYTF. Using reference TRBV30 and TRBJ1-2 for the parts outside the CDR3, the full variable domain is SQTIHQWPATLVQPVGSPLSLECTVEGTSNPNLYWYRQAAGRGLQLLFYSVGIGQISSEVPQNLSASRPQDRQFILSSKKLLLSDSGFYLCAWDSLLNYGYTFGSGTRLTVV.

The chain links TRBV30 to TRBJ2-5; D not certain. Germline V gives CDR1 GTSNPN, CDR2 SVGIG (reference sequence). The V end was cut by 3 bases, the J end by 3 bases, with 5 bases between. The CDR3 consists of 11 residues. In DNA form, the CDR3 reads TGTGCCTGGAGCGGTGAAGAGACCCAGTACTTC. As protein: CAWSGEETQYF.

This clone was seen only a few times. J is TRBJ2-5 and V is TRBV5-1; 7 bases agree with TRBD2. The length of the CDR3 is 18 residues. Germline lookup yields CDR1 SGHRS and CDR2 YFSETQ. Losses at the gene ends were 0 bases for V and 1 base for J; bases not matched to a gene: 12. The CDR3 bases are TGCGCCAGCAGCTTGGGGACGCTAGCGGTTATTCGCCAAGAGACCCAGTACTTC. Its translation: CASSLGTLAVIRQETQYF.

The chain couples TRBV30 to TRBJ1-2, with D unresolved. The germline CDR1 and CDR2 sequences are GTSNPN and SVGIG (reference sequence). The V and J ends lost 2 bases and 4 bases respectively, with 14 bases between them. CDR3 length: 14 amino acids. CDR3 DNA sequence: TGTGCCTGGAGTAGACGTGCCTTCCCCTATGGCTACACCTTC. Protein product: CAWSRRAFPYGYTF.

This clone was detected a few times. The rearrangement links TRBV19 to TRBJ1-6; no firm D call. The V end was cut by 6 bases, the J end by 10 bases, with 10 bases between. The CDR3 consists of 12 residues. Germline V gene data show CDR1 as LNHDA and CDR2 as SQIVND (reference sequence). As DNA, the CDR3 is TGTGCCAGTAGCCTCCTCTACTCACCCCTCCACTTT. This codes for CASSLLYSPLHF.

The chain couples TRBV5-1 to TRBJ2-1; perhaps TRBD2 as D (6 bases). This CDR3 is built from 16 residues. V was pared by 4 bases and J by 7 bases, with 21 bases between. The germline gives CDR1 SGHRS, CDR2 YFSETQ. As DNA, the CDR3 is TGCGCCAGCAGCCCCCCTAAGGCGGGGTCTATGAATGAGCAGTTCTTC. Amino acid sequence: CASSPPKAGSMNEQFF.

This sequence joins TRBV10-2 and TRBJ1-2, with a weak D call TRBD1 (6 bases). Between the trimmed V and J ends, which lost 3 bases and 2 bases, there was a span of 10 bases. CDR1 is WSHSY and CDR2 is SAAADI in the germline V gene. The CDR3 has 14 amino acids. Written as DNA, the CDR3 is TGCGCCAGCAGTGAACAGGGAAGAAACTATGGCTACACCTTC. Its translation is CASSEQGRNYGYTF.

The chain links TRBV5-8 to TRBJ1-5, with a possible D match to TRBD1 (5 bases). V lost 5 bases to trimming and J lost 2 bases, with 23 bases between them. The CDR3 length is 18 residues. Germline V gives CDR1 SGHTS, CDR2 YDEGEE. The CDR3 protein is CASSPISRVMMGNQPQHF. In nucleotides, the CDR3 is TGTGCCAGCAGTCCAATCTCCAGGGTTATGATGGGCAATCAGCCCCAGCATTTT.

The rearrangement joins TRBV29-1 to TRBJ2-2; 7 bases align to TRBD1. CDR3 length: 14 amino acids. Germline V lookup: CDR1 SQVTM, CDR2 ANQGSEA. With V trimmed by 6 bases and J by 1 base, 5 bases remained unmatched. CDR3 coding DNA: TGCAGCGTCGGGACAGTCAAGAACACCGGGGAGCTGTTTTTT. This sequence encodes CSVGTVKNTGELFF.

The chain uses TRBV12-5 and TRBJ2-3, with 9 bases lining up with TRBD2. The ends lost 7 bases at V and 1 base at J; junction bases unmatched: 3. This CDR3 is built from 14 residues. Germline CDR1 LGHNT, CDR2 FRNRAP. CDR3 DNA: TGTGCTAGTGCAGCTAGCGGGGGCACAGATACGCAGTATTTT. Its translation is CASAASGGTDTQYF.

This sequence joins TRBV6-1 and TRBJ2-7, with D hard to call. CDR1 is MNHNS and CDR2 is SASEGT in the germline V gene. The ends were cut back, 1 base at V and 9 bases at J, with 7 bases in the middle. This CDR3 contains 11 residues. CDR3 residues: CASSEDLGQYF. CDR3 DNA sequence: TGTGCCAGCAGTGAAGATTTGGGGCAGTACTTC.

This clone was seen a few times. This chain links TRBV5-6 with TRBJ2-5; TRBD2 agrees at 9 bases. CDR3 size: 16 residues. Germline trimming cut 7 bases from V and 5 bases from J; bases unmatched to any gene: 15. CDR1 is SGHDT and CDR2 is YYEEEE in the germline V gene. The CDR3 spells CASGSDLRGGSETQYF. Here the CDR3 DNA reads TGTGCCAGCGGATCGGACTTGCGGGGGGGCTCGGAGACCCAGTACTTC.

The rearrangement uses TRBV7-6 and TRBJ2-5, with TRBD2 matching 7 bases. Germline CDR1 SGHVS, CDR2 FNYEAQ. The CDR3 has 13 amino acids. The CDR3 spells CATSWGGQETQYF. The CDR3, as DNA: TGTGCTACCTCGTGGGGGGGCCAAGAGACCCAGTACTTC.

Of note for this clone: Other DNA sequences in the same sample also yield this CDR3. The chain is built from TRBV5-1 and TRBJ2-1; D possibly matches TRBD1 or TRBD2 (6 bases each). The CDR3 is 15 amino acids. Germline V gives CDR1 SGHRS, CDR2 YFSETQ. The germline V and J ends were trimmed by 4 bases and 8 bases, with 19 bases remaining between them. In DNA, the CDR3 is TGCGCCAGCAGCGACGGTAGGGGGGCTATGGATGAGCAGTTCTTC. Translating it yields CASSDGRGAMDEQFF.

This chain connects TRBV6-1 to TRBJ1-1; tentatively, D is TRBD1 (6 bases). This CDR3 has 14 amino acids. Per germline, CDR1 MNHNS and CDR2 SASEGT. Trimming pared 7 bases from V and 4 bases from J, leaving 16 bases between. This CDR3 reads CASTPQQGSTEAFF. DNA for the CDR3: TGTGCCAGCACCCCACAACAGGGTAGCACTGAAGCTTTCTTT.

This clone was detected once. This chain uses TRBV5-4 with TRBJ2-5, with a possible D match to TRBD1 (5 bases). Trimming stripped 8 bases from V and 5 bases from J, with 16 bases between. CDR1 and CDR2 from the germline V gene are SGHNT and YYREEE (reference sequence). The CDR3 is made up of 13 amino acids. The CDR3 region is CASTDPRAETQYF. As DNA, the CDR3 is TGTGCCAGTACCGACCCCAGGGCGGAGACCCAGTACTTC.

The V call is TRBV5-1, the J call TRBJ2-3; a possible D gene is TRBD2 (6 bases). The germline V gene encodes CDR1 SGHRS and CDR2 YFSETQ. V dropped 5 bases and J dropped 3 bases, with 13 bases sitting between them. The CDR3 extends over 14 amino acids. The CDR3 region has the DNA TGCGCCAGCAGAGGAGGGGAAGGGACAGATACGCAGTATTTT. Translated, it gives CASRGGEGTDTQYF.

V usage is TRBV27 and J usage is TRBJ2-7; TRBD1 aligns across 8 bases. This CDR3 is built from 14 residues. J was trimmed by 6 bases and V by 5 bases; bases with no gene match: 9. CDR1 and CDR2 from the germline V gene are MNHEY and SMNVEV (reference sequence). Written as DNA, the CDR3 is TGTGCCAGCAGTGCCCGGACAGGGAACTCCGAGCAGTACTTC. It is translated as CASSARTGNSEQYF.

This clone was counted only a few times. The conserved phenylalanine or tryptophan normally closing the CDR3 is absent here, so this likely arose from a read error. It is unclear where the CDR3 begins or ends on the DNA, so no DNA is shown, and the CDR3 is as TCRdb lists it. This chain links TRBV6-1 with TRBJ1-2; whether TRBD1, the table's D call, matches the DNA was not checked. The CDR3 length is 12 residues, termini included. Germline V gene lookup returns CDR1 MNHNS and CDR2 SASEGT. The CDR3 region is CASSESLSIGGV.